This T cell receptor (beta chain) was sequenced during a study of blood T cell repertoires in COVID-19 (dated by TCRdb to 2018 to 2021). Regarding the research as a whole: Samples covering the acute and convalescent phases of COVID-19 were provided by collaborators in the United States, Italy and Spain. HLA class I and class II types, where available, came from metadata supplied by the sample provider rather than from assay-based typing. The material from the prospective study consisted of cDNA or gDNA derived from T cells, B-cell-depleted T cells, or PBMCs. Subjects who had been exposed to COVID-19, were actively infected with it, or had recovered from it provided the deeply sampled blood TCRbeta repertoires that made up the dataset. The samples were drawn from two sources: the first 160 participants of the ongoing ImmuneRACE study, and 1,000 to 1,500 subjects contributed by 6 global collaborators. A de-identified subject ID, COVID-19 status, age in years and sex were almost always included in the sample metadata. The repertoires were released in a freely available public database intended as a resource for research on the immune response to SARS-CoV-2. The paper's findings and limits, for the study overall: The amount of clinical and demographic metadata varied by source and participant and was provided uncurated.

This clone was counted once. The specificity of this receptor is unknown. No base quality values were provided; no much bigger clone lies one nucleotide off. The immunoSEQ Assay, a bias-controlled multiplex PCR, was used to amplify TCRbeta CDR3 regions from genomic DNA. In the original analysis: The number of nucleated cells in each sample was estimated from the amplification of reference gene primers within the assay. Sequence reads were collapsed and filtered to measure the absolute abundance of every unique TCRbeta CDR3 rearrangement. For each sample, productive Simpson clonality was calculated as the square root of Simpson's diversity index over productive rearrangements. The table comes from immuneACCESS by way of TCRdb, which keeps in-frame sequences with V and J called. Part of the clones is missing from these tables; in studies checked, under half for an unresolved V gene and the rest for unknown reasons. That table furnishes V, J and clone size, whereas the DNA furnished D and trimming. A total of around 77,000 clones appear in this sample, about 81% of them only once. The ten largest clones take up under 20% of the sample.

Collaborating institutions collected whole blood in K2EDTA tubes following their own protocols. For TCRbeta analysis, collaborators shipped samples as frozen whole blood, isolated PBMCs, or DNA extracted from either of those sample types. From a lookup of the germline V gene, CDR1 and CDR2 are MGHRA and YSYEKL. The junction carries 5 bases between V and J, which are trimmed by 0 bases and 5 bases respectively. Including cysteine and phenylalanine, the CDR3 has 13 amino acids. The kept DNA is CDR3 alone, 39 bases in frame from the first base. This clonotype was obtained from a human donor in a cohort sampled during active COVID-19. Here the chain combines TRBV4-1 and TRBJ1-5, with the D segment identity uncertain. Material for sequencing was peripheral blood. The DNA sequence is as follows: TGCGCCAGCAGCCAAGAGCGGGATCAGCCCCAGCATTTT. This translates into CASSQERDQPQHF.